This T cell receptor beta chain was observed in a study of shared clonotypes between healthy human individuals (TCRdb year 2020). About the full investigation: The cohort included a few men and a couple of women between 18 and 49 years of age. For each donor, CD4 naive and CD4 memory were each run on three plates, CD8 naive on two plates, and CD8 memory on one plate. To estimate repertoire size and how much clonotypes are shared between individuals, the study performed deep sequencing of blood TCR repertoires from 4 to 6 healthy adults. Libraries were prepared and TCR repertoires were sequenced by different laboratories using diverse techniques, in order to increase sequencing depth and limit assay-specific biases. Per donor, leukapheresis produced somewhere between about 0.94 and 9.5 billion PBMCs.

Healthy HIV-negative adults with no recently reported acute infections or vaccinations were included as donors. Every donor was a Caucasian adult residing in Nashville, Tennessee, USA. CD4+ T cells were enriched through magnetic negative selection, after which naive cells were positively selected on CD45RA and the remaining negative fraction served as the memory subset. Blood was collected by leukapheresis, and PBMCs were isolated by Ficoll-Histopaque density gradient centrifugation and then cryopreserved in liquid nitrogen vapor phase. Purity and quantity of every magnetically sorted T cell population were checked by analytical flow cytometry. From each sorted fraction, genomic DNA was isolated and quantified by UV absorbance on a Nanodrop 2000c. Using the deep immunoSEQ assay, TCR CDR3 regions were amplified from genomic DNA by multiplex PCR. For each cell subset, the extracted genomic DNA was distributed evenly across all wells of several immunoSEQ 96-well plates, and each plate served as one replicate. For sorted subsets, approximately 210 ng of genomic DNA, equivalent to tens of thousands of T cell genomes, went into each replicate PCR. The purified libraries were quantified using a Qubit 3.0 fluorometer, sized with a Bioanalyzer 2100, and then quantified again using the KAPA Library Quantification kit. Every immunoSEQ 96-well plate was sequenced on a dedicated single-read 150-cycle Illumina NextSeq 550 flow cell. In the authors' own workflow: Because the immunoSEQ output included only junctional sequences and no quality scores, the filtering could not be the same as the filtering used for full-length reads. To assign V/J genes and CDR3, sequences were annotated against IMGT germline references using PyIR, a Python wrapper for IgBLAST v1.9. Reads were filtered out if the reads had weak V/J assignments (E-value above 1e-6), no CDR3, stop codons, out-of-frame junctions, or ambiguous translated residues. V3J clonotypes were defined by identical inferred V gene, J gene, and CDR3 amino acid sequence. Percentage overlap between repertoires was computed as shared unique clonotypes divided by the size of the smaller repertoire. RTK rarefaction, the Chao1 estimator, and Recon v2.1 estimates of unobserved clonotypes were used to assess repertoire richness. OLGA was used to compute generation probabilities for all TCRbeta clonotypes that the gDNA method yielded from a few donors. TCRdb stores this immuneACCESS table with in-frame sequences only. Part of the clones is absent; in the studies checked, under half of the shortfall reflects unresolved V genes, and no reason is known for the rest. The V and J calls and the clone size are those of that table, but D and trimming were determined from the DNA. For this sample there are roughly 2 million clones; 95% appear just once. 0.1% to 0.15% of the sample is in the top ten clones.

Broader findings and caveats from the paper: Sampling was limited to blood, and TCR repertoires in tissue likely differ from TCR repertoires in blood. Incomplete sequencing was indicated by rarefaction of sorted-subset datasets, despite the large sequencing depth. Larger estimated clonotype richness was generally found for naive subsets than for memory subsets. Higher generation probabilities were observed for clonotypes shared by all four sorted-subset donors than for non-shared clonotypes. Across several donors, roughly 5.1% of naive CD4, around 3.3% of naive CD8, 2% to 2.5% of memory CD4, and over 0.35% of memory CD8 clonotypes were shared. Pairwise subsampling led to the expectation that sequencing depth would affect the degree of clonotype sharing among donors. The small number of donors limited the genetic and exposure-history diversity represented.

A word on this clone: Its specific antigen is unknown. Per-base quality was not reported, and no clone a single base away is much larger than it.

Measured from the cysteine to the phenylalanine, the CDR3 is 16 residues long. Here the CDR3 DNA is all that survives: 48 bases in frame from base 1. The CDR1 and CDR2 encoded by the germline V gene are SGHVS and FNYEAQ. Trimming at the junction amounts to 4 bases on V and 0 bases on J, and the germline ends lie 10 bases apart. The receptor was isolated from a man in his late teens or twenties in good health. The V and J segments used are TRBV7-6 and TRBJ1-6; the D gene is unclear. The specimen sequenced was naive CD4+ T cells sorted from blood. The cell subset or site label on this specimen signifies: CD45RA+ positively selected. The DNA sequence is given as TGTGCCAGCAGCTCCGCGGGCGCCTCCTATAATTCACCCCTCCACTTT. This sequence encodes CASSSAGASYNSPLHF.